The clone carrying this TCR beta chain has just a few counts. Its specificity is not known. The entry originates in a study of post-analysis software for immune sequencing data. Researchers reported that TCR beta cDNA libraries carried unique molecular identifiers. In TCRdb, the PCR reads were re-called with MiXCR into one record per CDR3 protein. This table holds hundreds of thousands of distinct CDR3 sequences, less than 35% found once. CDR1 and CDR2 (germline): SGHRS, YFSETQ. The CDR3 loop spans 14 amino acids. The J segment lost 4 bases and the V segment lost 5 bases, leaving 7 bases of the junction unmatched. Regarding the study as a whole: Controls showed lower frequencies than patients for 5 or 6 TRBV segments, and TRBV5-6, TRBV5-1 and TRBV20-1 were among these.

The sequence derives from a girl aged 5-17 years with multiple sclerosis. Material for sequencing was blood. V usage is TRBV5-1 and J usage is TRBJ2-7; 9 bases map to TRBD2. This chain's CDR3 is CASSSAGLAYEQYF. As DNA, the CDR3 is TGCGCCAGCAGTTCTGCGGGACTAGCTTACGAGCAGTACTTC.